The 30 T cell receptor beta chains below were found in one sample sequenced in a study of cytomegalovirus exposure and HLA in healthy donors. Here immunoSEQ multiplex PCR was the method, and the copy in TCRdb shows in-frame clones only, minus some. Here the sample spans some 140,000 clones, around four fifths being singletons. The sequenced sample consisted of PBMCs. The receptor set was obtained from a woman aged 25 to 39 in good health and CMV-seronegative.

This chain joins TRBV2 and TRBJ2-5, with a weak D call TRBD2 (5 bases). CDR1 SNHLY and CDR2 FYNNEI come from the germline V gene. The CDR3 runs 15 residues. V was clipped by 0 bases and J by 13 bases, with 21 bases between them. The DNA for the CDR3 is TGTGCCAGCAGTGAAGCAAAAGAAACTAGATCCAAAATGTACTTC. Translated, it gives CASSEAKETRSKMYF.

The genes are TRBV5-1 and TRBJ1-1, with TRBD1 as a possible D gene (6 bases). Germline assignment: CDR1 SGHRS and CDR2 YFSETQ. The CDR3 loop spans 17 amino acids. The germline V and J ends were trimmed by 4 bases and 1 base, with 20 bases remaining between them. CDR3 residues: CASSVLGGPPRNTEAFF. In nucleotides, the CDR3 is TGCGCCAGCAGCGTACTTGGGGGCCCACCCCGGAACACTGAAGCTTTCTTT.

The chain employs TRBV2 and TRBJ2-1, with D possibly being TRBD2 (7 bases). Germline CDR1 is SNHLY and CDR2 is FYNNEI. The CDR3 has 15 residues. Trimming cost V 6 bases and J 4 bases, with 16 bases left between them. CDR3 in amino acids: CASSQMGGAYNEQFF. The CDR3 DNA sequence: TGTGCCAGCAGCCAAATGGGGGGGGCATACAATGAGCAGTTCTTC.

The V gene is TRBV27, the J gene TRBJ1-6, with 11 bases lining up with TRBD1. The CDR3 covers 19 residues. V lost 4 bases, J lost 8 bases, and 16 bases stayed unmatched. Germline CDR1 and CDR2: MNHEY and SMNVEV (reference sequence). Written as DNA, the CDR3 is TGTGCCAGCAGTTCGGGACAGGGGGGCGCATCTTTTTCCCATTCACCCCTCCACTTT. As protein: CASSSGQGGASFSHSPLHF.

This chain connects TRBV5-1 to TRBJ1-2, with 9 bases matching TRBD1. This CDR3 region has 15 residues. From germline, CDR1 is SGHRS and CDR2 YFSETQ. Trimming took 4 bases from V and 5 from J; bases not matched to a gene: 9. The CDR3 DNA follows: TGCGCCAGCAGCCTCCCTGGACAGGGGAAATATGGCTACACCTTC. Translation gives CASSLPGQGKYGYTF.

The chain combines TRBV16 with TRBJ1-1; D may be TRBD1 (5 bases). The CDR3 has 17 amino acids. V was pared by 2 bases and J by 3 bases, with 19 bases between. The germline V gene encodes CDR1 KGHSY and CDR2 FQNENV. This CDR3 is CASSQVLSWGGDTEAFF. DNA of the CDR3: TGTGCCAGCAGCCAAGTTTTAAGTTGGGGGGGAGACACTGAAGCTTTCTTT.

V and J are TRBV5-1 and TRBJ1-4, with TRBD1 identical over 8 bases. The CDR3 is 17 residues long. V shed 4 bases, J shed 7 bases, and the junction held 15 bases outside the gene matches. The V gene's germline CDR1 is SGHRS and CDR2 YFSETQ. The CDR3 is CASSPGTGGGGGEKLFF. The CDR3 coding sequence is TGCGCCAGCAGCCCCGGGACAGGTGGTGGTGGGGGTGAAAAACTGTTTTTT.

In DNA form, the CDR3 reads TGTGCCAGCAGCTGGCCCGGGGGTTGGGCTGAAGCTTTCTTT. Protein product: CASSWPGGWAEAFF. The V and J genes are TRBV7-2 and TRBJ1-1; D possibly corresponds to TRBD1 (5 bases). Trimming left V 4 bases short and J 6 bases short, with 15 bases between. This CDR3 is built from 14 residues. Looked up from germline, CDR1 is SGHTA and CDR2 is FQGNSA.

CDR3 region: CASSFRDRVSGYTF. The DNA of the CDR3 is TGTGCCAGCAGCTTCCGGGACAGGGTCTCTGGCTACACCTTC. J is TRBJ1-2 and V is TRBV6-5; TRBD1 matches 9 bases. The CDR3 runs 14 residues. CDR1 and CDR2 (germline): MNHEY, SVGAGI. V dropped 6 bases and J dropped 7; count of bases not matched to a gene: 9.

The chain has TRBV5-4 and TRBJ1-5; tentative D call: TRBD1 (6 bases). Trimming shortened V by 3 bases and J by 2 bases, and 18 bases separated the two germline ends. CDR1 is SGHNT and CDR2 is YYREEE in the germline V gene (reference sequence). The CDR3 consists of 17 residues. In nucleotides, the CDR3 is TGTGCCAGCAGCTCGAAACGGGGGGGGCGCGGCAATCAGCCCCAGCATTTT. This encodes CASSSKRGGRGNQPQHF.

The chain recombines TRBV4-2 with TRBJ2-1; D possibly corresponds to TRBD2 (5 bases). The CDR3 runs to 14 residues. Germline CDR1 reads LGHNA; CDR2 reads YNFKEQ. The ends were cut back, 0 bases at V and 10 bases at J, with 13 bases in the middle. CDR3 amino acids: CASSQDPWESEQFF. The CDR3 DNA follows: TGTGCCAGCAGCCAAGATCCGTGGGAGTCCGAGCAGTTCTTC.

The chain recombines TRBV2 with TRBJ2-2; 9 bases are shared with TRBD1. Germline V gene data show CDR1 as SNHLY and CDR2 as FYNNEI. The V segment lost 6 bases and the J segment 3 bases; nucleotides outside the gene matches: 5. The CDR3 consists of 15 residues. CDR3 coding DNA: TGTGCCAGCAGATCGGGACAGGGACACACCGGGGAGCTGTTTTTT. It specifies CASRSGQGHTGELFF.

The chain couples TRBV9 to TRBJ2-2; a possible D gene is TRBD1 (6 bases). The CDR3 is 14 residues long. The germline gives CDR1 SGDLS, CDR2 YYNGEE. Deletions cut 0 bases from V and 7 bases from J, with 10 bases between. CDR3 sequence reads: CASSVAGAGGELFF. In DNA, the CDR3 is TGTGCCAGCAGCGTAGCAGGGGCGGGCGGGGAGCTGTTTTTT.

This clone is a singleton in its sample. The CDR3 DNA is TGCGCCAGCAGCCCACTGTCACACAGGCGAGCCTCTGGAAACACCATATATTTT. This encodes CASSPLSHRRASGNTIYF. This chain links TRBV5-1 with TRBJ1-3, with D perhaps matching TRBD1 (5 bases). V dropped 4 bases and J dropped 0 bases, with 20 bases sitting between them. This CDR3 has 18 residues. Germline V lookup: CDR1 SGHRS, CDR2 YFSETQ. Combining the CDR3 with reference TRBV5-1 and TRBJ1-3 gives the whole variable domain KAGVTQTPRYLIKTRGQQVTLSCSPISGHRSVSWYQQTPGQGLQFLFEYFSETQRNKGNFPGRFSGRQFSNSRSEMNVSTLELGDSALYLCASSPLSHRRASGNTIYFGEGSWLTVV.

This chain connects TRBV5-1 to TRBJ1-5; D is uncertain. V was pared by 0 bases and J by 6 bases, with 7 bases between. Germline V gives CDR1 SGHRS, CDR2 YFSETQ. The CDR3 loop spans 13 amino acids. The CDR3, as DNA: TGCGCCAGCAGCTTGGTGCCAGTTCAGCCCCAGCATTTT. This sequence encodes CASSLVPVQPQHF.

V gene TRBV28 combines with J gene TRBJ2-3; 9 positions agree with TRBD2. CDR3 length: 16 amino acids. V shed 5 bases, J shed 4 bases, and the junction held 10 bases outside the gene matches. Germline V lookup: CDR1 MDHEN, CDR2 SYDVKM. The CDR3 DNA is TGTGCCAGCAGTGCCCCTAGCGGGAAGGATCCAGATACGCAGTATTTT. Protein: CASSAPSGKDPDTQYF.

The chain employs TRBV6-1 and TRBJ1-2, with TRBD1 matching over 7 bases. Germline V gene data show CDR1 as MNHNS and CDR2 as SASEGT. The CDR3 covers 14 residues. With V trimmed by 7 bases and J by 4 bases, 9 bases remained unmatched. The CDR3 spells CASTGDSPGYGYTF. The CDR3 bases are TGTGCCAGCACCGGGGACAGCCCGGGCTATGGCTACACCTTC.

The chain employs TRBV7-9 and TRBJ1-1; D remains ambiguous. CDR3 length equals 12 residues. Germline V gene data show CDR1 as SEHNR and CDR2 as FQNEAQ (reference sequence). V lost 1 base and J lost 5, with 5 bases in between. In DNA form, the CDR3 reads TGTGCCAGCAGCTTAGTCAGAACTGAAGCTTTCTTT. Protein sequence: CASSLVRTEAFF.

The chain recombines TRBV5-5 with TRBJ1-2; 7 bases fit TRBD1. The CDR3 loop spans 14 amino acids. CDR1 and CDR2 (germline): SGHKS, YYEKEE (reference sequence). V was pared by 0 bases and J by 7 bases, with 6 bases of the junction left unmatched. The CDR3 nucleotides read TGTGCCAGCAGCTTGGGGGGACAGCTGATTGGCTACACCTTC. Protein sequence: CASSLGGQLIGYTF.

The CDR3 protein is CASSLLAGGQETQYF. DNA of the CDR3: TGTGCCAGCAGCTTACTAGCGGGGGGCCAAGAGACCCAGTACTTC. The chain has TRBV5-5 and TRBJ2-5; 12 bases are shared with TRBD2. The V segment lost 2 bases and the J segment 1 base; nucleotides outside the gene matches: 0. The CDR3 length is 15 residues. The germline CDR1 and CDR2 sequences are SGHKS and YYEKEE (reference sequence).

The chain carries TRBV28 and TRBJ1-2; 7 bases line up with TRBD1. Germline V gene sequence: CDR1 MDHEN, CDR2 SYDVKM. With 6 bases clipped from V and 2 bases from J, the junction kept 12 bases outside the gene matches. This CDR3 contains 16 residues. The CDR3 coding sequence is TGTGCCAGCAGCCTACGGTTGAGGGGGCGAAACTATGGCTACACCTTC. Protein: CASSLRLRGRNYGYTF.

The rearrangement uses TRBV28 and TRBJ1-1; D gene unclear. Trimming removed 5 bases from V and 5 bases from J, with 12 bases in between. This CDR3 has 13 amino acids. From germline, CDR1 is MDHEN and CDR2 SYDVKM. CDR3 sequence reads: CASSKALGTEAFF. CDR3 bases: TGTGCCAGCAGTAAGGCCCTAGGTACTGAAGCTTTCTTT. The full variable domain, its missing parts supplied by reference TRBV28 and TRBJ1-1, is DVKVTQSSRYLVKRTGEKVFLECVQDMDHENMFWYRQDPGLGLRLIYFSYDVKMKEKGDIPEGYSVSREKKERFSLILESASTNQTSMYLCASSKALGTEAFFGQGTRLTVV.

This rearrangement joins TRBV6-6 to TRBJ1-4; 8 bases are a match to TRBD1. Germline values: CDR1 MNHNY, CDR2 SVGAGI (reference sequence). Germline trimming cut 2 bases from V and 1 base from J; bases unmatched to any gene: 0. The CDR3 covers 15 residues. This chain's CDR3 is CASSYGQGTNEKLFF. The CDR3 DNA sequence: TGTGCCAGCAGTTACGGACAGGGAACTAATGAAAAACTGTTTTTT.

CDR3 protein: CASTSLAGEDYNEQFF. Written as DNA, the CDR3 is TGCGCCAGCACTTCCTTAGCGGGGGAGGATTACAATGAGCAGTTCTTC. J is TRBJ2-1 and V is TRBV5-1; 9 nucleotides line up with TRBD2. This CDR3 has 16 residues. Germline assignment: CDR1 SGHRS and CDR2 YFSETQ. J gave up 4 bases and V 6 bases, and 11 bases lay outside the gene matches.

This chain uses TRBV5-1 with TRBJ1-3; no firm D call. The germline CDR1 and CDR2 sequences are SGHRS and YFSETQ. V was clipped by 2 bases and J by 0 bases, with 9 bases between them. This CDR3 is 15 amino acids long. The CDR3 region has the DNA TGCGCCAGCAGCTTACGGCCTAGCTCTGGAAACACCATATATTTT. Its protein is CASSLRPSSGNTIYF.

The chain recombines TRBV5-6 with TRBJ2-5, with D unresolved. CDR1 SGHDT and CDR2 YYEEEE come from the germline V gene. The CDR3 is 14 residues long. V was trimmed by 4 bases and J by 4 bases, leaving 14 bases between them. The CDR3 DNA sequence: TGTGCCAGCAGCCTAATTCGCGTACGAGAGACCCAGTACTTC. Amino acids: CASSLIRVRETQYF.

The J gene is TRBJ2-2, the V gene TRBV16, with 9 bases identical to TRBD1. With V trimmed by 4 bases and J by 4 bases, 1 base remained unmatched. Germline values: CDR1 KGHSY, CDR2 FQNENV. The CDR3 totals 14 residues. CDR3 in amino acids: CASSRDRATGELFF. DNA for the CDR3: TGTGCCAGCAGCCGGGACAGGGCCACCGGGGAGCTGTTTTTT.

This chain joins TRBV27 and TRBJ2-5; a possible D gene is TRBD1 (6 bases). Per germline, CDR1 MNHEY and CDR2 SMNVEV (reference sequence). This CDR3 has 14 residues. Deletions cut 6 bases from V and 4 bases from J, with 15 bases between. Here the CDR3 DNA reads TGTGCCAGCAGACAACAGGGATTGGGAGAGACCCAGTACTTC. It encodes CASRQQGLGETQYF.

V usage is TRBV25-1 and J usage is TRBJ1-1, with 7 bases aligning to TRBD1. Germline V gene lookup returns CDR1 MGHDK and CDR2 SYGVNS. The CDR3 covers 17 residues. V shed 1 base and J 5 bases; nucleotides not matched to a gene: 13. In DNA, the CDR3 is TGTGCCAGCAGTGAATCCGGCAGGGGGGTGAGGGAAACTGAAGCTTTCTTT. Residues: CASSESGRGVRETEAFF. Full variable domain (missing parts from reference TRBV25-1 and TRBJ1-1): EADIYQTPRYLVIGTGKKITLECSQTMGHDKMYWYQQDPGMELHLIHYSYGVNSTEKGDLSSESTVSRIRTEHFPLTLESARPSHTSQYLCASSESGRGVRETEAFFGQGTRLTVV.

The V call is TRBV28, the J call TRBJ1-4; TRBD1 might be the D (6 bases). The CDR3 consists of 13 residues. V lost 8 bases, J lost 8 bases, and 15 bases lay in between. Germline CDR1 is MDHEN and CDR2 is SYDVKM. In nucleotides, the CDR3 is TGTGCCAGCGTAGAACAGGGAAAGGAAAAACTGTTTTTT. Its protein product is CASVEQGKEKLFF. Together with reference TRBV28 and TRBJ1-4, the CDR3 gives the full variable domain: DVKVTQSSRYLVKRTGEKVFLECVQDMDHENMFWYRQDPGLGLRLIYFSYDVKMKEKGDIPEGYSVSREKKERFSLILESASTNQTSMYLCASVEQGKEKLFFGSGTQLSVL.